These T cell receptor beta chains were read from a single sample in a study of cytomegalovirus exposure and HLA in healthy donors. Produced via immunoSEQ multiplex PCR; TCRdb's table is partial and in-frame only. This repertoire includes about 140,000 clones. Sequences were obtained from PBMCs. The receptors here all came from a man aged 35 to 55 in good health and CMV-seronegative. The CDR3 runs from the conserved cysteine through the conserved F or W. D genes are given only for firm matches.

TRBJ1-2 . TRBV6-5 CASRTNRESYTF TGTGCCAGCAGAACGAACAGGGAGAGCTACACCTTC
TRBJ2-7 TRBD1 TRBV7-9 CASSLRGKTGVDEQYF TGTGCCAGCAGCCTCCGTGGGAAGACAGGGGTGGACGAGCAGTACTTC
TRBJ2-2 TRBD2 TRBV27 CASSFHIAGGSTGELFF TGTGCCAGCAGTTTCCACATAGCGGGGGGGAGCACCGGGGAGCTGTTTTTT
TRBJ2-1 . TRBV14 CASSSYRAEQFF TGTGCCAGCAGCTCATACAGGGCAGAGCAGTTCTTC
TRBJ2-2 . TRBV4-3 CASSQDISQGNGELFF TGCGCCAGCAGCCAAGATATAAGTCAGGGTAACGGGGAGCTGTTTTTT
TRBJ2-5 TRBD1 TRBV25-1 CASTEGVRDRGRQETQYF TGTGCCAGCACCGAAGGGGTCCGGGACAGGGGACGACAAGAGACCCAGTACTTC
TRBJ2-5 TRBD2 TRBV6-6 CASSYSKAGGRETQYF TGTGCCAGCAGTTACTCGAAAGCGGGGGGGCGCGAGACCCAGTACTTC
TRBJ1-2 TRBD1 TRBV6-5 CASIKDRGNSYGYTF TGTGCCAGCATCAAAGACAGGGGGAACTCCTATGGCTACACCTTC
TRBJ1-1 . TRBV11-2 CASSIGESGNTEAFF TGTGCCAGCAGTATAGGAGAGAGTGGGAACACTGAAGCTTTCTTT
TRBJ2-2 . TRBV7-2 CASSSRRGRDTGELFF TGTGCCAGCAGCTCCCGGCGGGGGCGGGACACCGGGGAGCTGTTTTTT
TRBJ1-5 TRBD1 TRBV10-3 CAISGGDRGHQPQHF TGTGCCATCAGTGGAGGTGACAGGGGACATCAGCCCCAGCATTTT
TRBJ2-3 . TRBV4-3 CASSQTGPDTQYF TGCGCCAGCAGCCAAACAGGACCAGATACGCAGTATTTT
TRBJ1-5 . TRBV19 CASIPHGNQPQHF TGTGCCAGTATCCCACACGGCAATCAGCCCCAGCATTTT
TRBJ1-6 TRBD1 TRBV7-2 CASSLVGDRYSPLHF TGTGCCAGCAGCTTAGTTGGGGACAGGTATTCACCCCTCCACTTT
TRBJ2-7 . TRBV5-1 CASSFQGSYEQYF TGCGCCAGCAGCTTCCAGGGCTCCTACGAGCAGTACTTC
TRBJ2-2 TRBD1 TRBV7-7 CASSSSTGAGELFF TGTGCCAGCAGCTCCTCGACAGGGGCCGGGGAGCTGTTTTTT
TRBJ2-2 TRBD1 TRBV7-8 CASRAGTANTGELFF TGTGCCAGCAGAGCCGGGACAGCCAACACCGGGGAGCTGTTTTTT
TRBJ2-7 TRBD2 TRBV27 CASSFQRGWGYEQYF TGTGCCAGTAGTTTTCAGCGGGGATGGGGGTACGAGCAGTACTTC
TRBJ1-2 . TRBV11-2 CASSSPRRADNYGYTF TGTGCCAGCAGCTCTCCCCGGCGGGCAGATAACTATGGCTACACCTTC
TRBJ1-4 . TRBV10-3 CAISEQGDEKLFF TGTGCCATCAGTGAGCAAGGGGATGAAAAACTGTTTTTT
TRBJ2-5 TRBD2 TRBV4-2 CASAPGGRGETQYF TGTGCCAGCGCCCCGGGGGGGAGGGGGGAGACCCAGTACTTC
TRBJ2-7 . TRBV13 CASSPPGGSYEQYF TGTGCCAGCAGCCCCCCCGGGGGATCCTACGAGCAGTACTTC
TRBJ1-1 . TRBV27 CASSFLRGGEAFF TGTGCCAGCAGTTTTTTAAGGGGAGGTGAAGCTTTCTTT
TRBJ2-5 . TRBV6-5 CASSPPGGAAGTQYF TGTGCCAGCAGCCCCCCCGGGGGAGCCGCTGGGACCCAGTACTTC
TRBJ2-3 . TRBV9 CASSVIEQGADTDTQYF TGTGCCAGCAGCGTAATTGAACAGGGAGCCGACACAGATACGCAGTATTTT
TRBJ1-5 . TRBV7-2 CASSLTGQLSNQPQHF TGTGCCAGCAGCTTAACCGGACAGTTGAGCAATCAGCCCCAGCATTTT
TRBJ1-1 TRBD1 TRBV19 CASSLPGQGFRDTEAFF TGTGCCAGTAGTTTACCGGGACAGGGGTTTAGAGACACTGAAGCTTTCTTT
TRBJ1-1 . TRBV4-3 CASSQDWAGAVNTEAFF TGCGCCAGCAGCCAAGACTGGGCGGGCGCAGTGAACACTGAAGCTTTCTTT
TRBJ1-2 TRBD1 TRBV15 CATSLGDRYNYGYTF TGTGCCACCAGTCTGGGGGACAGGTATAACTATGGCTACACCTTC
TRBJ2-6 . TRBV11-2 CASSLVAVRGANVLTF TGTGCCAGCAGCTTAGTAGCGGTCCGCGGGGCCAACGTCCTGACTTTC
TRBJ2-3 . TRBV7-9 CASSLAGTSTDTQYF TGTGCCAGCAGCTTGGCGGGGACTAGCACAGATACGCAGTATTTT